The sequence of this T cell receptor (beta chain) was determined in a study of cytomegalovirus exposure and HLA in healthy donors. The CDR3 length is 15 residues. V was pared by 0 bases and J by 5 bases, with 11 bases between. Germline V lookup: CDR1 SGHVS, CDR2 FQNEAQ. The PCR contained 60 Vbeta and 13 Jbeta primers. TCRdb's copy holds only in-frame clones and misses some; the assay was immunoSEQ multiplex PCR. In the table there are about 70,000 clones, 60% to 80% of which are singletons. This clone occurred a few times. The clonotype comes from a man younger than 40 in good health and CMV-seronegative. The genes are TRBV7-8 and TRBJ1-5; D unresolved. The sequenced sample consisted of PBMCs. In DNA, the CDR3 is TGTGCCAGCAGCTTAGCGATGAGTAATTATCAGCCCCAGCATTTT. It is translated as CASSLAMSNYQPQHF.